The 14 T cell receptor beta chains below come from one sample, sequenced in a study of blood T cells in healthy people across ages. Primed by a sample-barcoded 5' primer and a J-beta primer mix, a second PCR proceeded for about 7 to 11 cycles. Each CDR3 protein is one row after TCRdb ran MiXCR on the 5' RACE reads. The profile shows hundreds of thousands of distinct CDR3 sequences, 24% of them singletons. The sample also formed part of further work on T cells of mothers and their children.

Sequenced sample: blood. The receptor set was obtained from a boy younger than 18 in good health.

This clonotype was seen only a few times. The V call is TRBV29-1, the J call TRBJ1-2; 9 bases are a match to TRBD1. Germline trimming cut 6 bases from V and 2 bases from J; bases unmatched to any gene: 10. The germline CDR1 and CDR2 sequences are SQVTM and ANQGSEA. This CDR3 has 15 residues. CDR3: CSVNRDRERNYGYTF. The DNA of the CDR3 is TGCAGCGTAAACCGGGACAGGGAACGAAACTATGGCTACACCTTC.

In this sample, this clonotype turned up a few times. The gene calls are TRBV4-1 and TRBJ2-5, with 10 bases matching TRBD2. The end of the DNA is better explained by TRBJ2-1, so the J call may be wrong. In germline, CDR1 is MGHRA, CDR2 YSYEKL. This CDR3 contains 17 residues. The CDR3 sequence is CASSQDNPSGGAYEQFF. The CDR3 coding sequence is TGCGCCAGCAGCCAAGATAACCCCAGCGGGGGGGCCTATGAGCAGTTCTTC.

V gene TRBV6-2 or TRBV6-3 combines with J gene TRBJ1-2; 7 nucleotides agree with TRBD1. The CDR3 covers 14 residues. Germline CDR1 is MNHEY and CDR2 is SVGEGT. J gave up 9 bases and V 2 bases, and 9 bases lay outside the gene matches. CDR3 residues: CASSYGQASGSYTF. The CDR3 DNA sequence: TGTGCCAGCAGTTACGGACAGGCCTCCGGTAGCTACACCTTC.

This clonotype was detected a few times. The junction departs from germline at one end; a sequencing error may be responsible. This CDR3 reads CASSWGTGVQETQYF. For the CDR3, the DNA is TGCGCCAGCAGCTGGGGTACAGGGGTCCAAGAGACCCAATACTTC. The chain combines TRBV5-1 with TRBJ2-5, with 7 bases matching TRBD1. The germline V gene has CDR1 SGHRS and CDR2 YFSETQ. This CDR3 region has 15 residues. Combining the CDR3 with reference TRBV5-1 and TRBJ2-5 gives the whole variable domain KAGVTQTPRYLIKTRGQQVTLSCSPISGHRSVSWYQQTPGQGLQFLFEYFSETQRNKGNFPGRFSGRQFSNSRSEMNVSTLELGDSALYLCASSWGTGVQETQYFGPGTRLLVL.

The chain recombines TRBV28 with TRBJ2-1; 14 bases match TRBD2. Germline V CDR1 and CDR2: MDHEN, SYDVKM. This CDR3 has 17 residues. Trimming cost V 8 bases and J 0 bases; bases outside gene matches: 6. The CDR3 is CASLGLAGASSYNEQFF. The CDR3 DNA sequence: TGTGCCAGCCTGGGACTAGCGGGGGCAAGCTCCTACAATGAGCAGTTCTTC.

This clonotype appeared a single time. The rearrangement links TRBV12-3 or TRBV12-4 to TRBJ2-1, with a tentative D call TRBD2 (6 bases). The CDR3 extends over 15 amino acids. Trimming took 5 bases from V and 8 from J, leaving 19 bases between them. CDR3 loop: CASSRRPAGPDEQFF. CDR3 DNA sequence: TGTGCCAGCAGTCGACGCCCGGCGGGGCCCGATGAGCAGTTCTTC.

In DNA form, the CDR3 reads TGCGCCAGCAGCCCCCTGCCGGGACAGGGGAACACTGAAGCTTTCTTT. Translation gives CASSPLPGQGNTEAFF. The genes are TRBV5-1 and TRBJ1-1, with 9 bases lining up with TRBD1. This CDR3 contains 16 residues. Per the germline V gene, CDR1 is SGHRS and CDR2 is YFSETQ. With V trimmed by 4 bases and J by 1 base, 8 bases remained unmatched.

V is TRBV3-1 and J is TRBJ2-7; 7 nucleotides line up with TRBD1. The CDR3 length is 13 residues. V shed 6 bases, J shed 4 bases, and the junction held 6 bases outside the gene matches. Germline-derived CDR1 and CDR2 are LGHDT and YNNKEL (reference sequence). CDR3: CASRYTGEYEQYF. In nucleotides, the CDR3 is TGTGCCAGCAGGTATACAGGGGAATACGAGCAGTACTTC.

J is TRBJ2-5 and V is TRBV5-1; 7 bases agree with TRBD2. The J call may be mistaken, given a closer DNA end match to TRBJ2-7. The germline V gene encodes CDR1 SGHRS and CDR2 YFSETQ. The CDR3 covers 15 residues. The CDR3 here is CASSEITSAGYEQYF. In nucleotides, the CDR3 is TGCGCCAGCAGCGAAATTACTAGCGCGGGCTACGAGCAGTACTTC.

CDR3 region: CAISEWTSGNNEQFF. The CDR3 DNA reads TGTGCCATCAGTGAATGGACTAGCGGGAACAATGAGCAGTTCTTC. The rearrangement links TRBV10-3 to TRBJ2-1, with TRBD2 matching 12 bases. From germline, CDR1 is ENHRY and CDR2 SYGVKD. The junction had 2 bases not matched to a gene; V was cut back by 3 bases and J by 5 bases. This CDR3 contains 15 residues.

The rearrangement uses TRBV27 and TRBJ2-5, with D perhaps matching TRBD2 (7 bases). V gave up 5 bases and J gave up 3 bases, with 25 bases separating them. This CDR3 contains 18 residues. Germline V gene data show CDR1 as MNHEY and CDR2 as SMNVEV (reference sequence). This CDR3 reads CASSPIGRGGATEETQYF. The CDR3 nucleotides are TGTGCCAGCAGTCCTATCGGGCGTGGGGGGGCCACGGAAGAGACCCAGTACTTC.

This clonotype appeared once. The chain has TRBV20-1 and TRBJ2-5; no clear D. Germline CDR1 is DFQATT and CDR2 is SNEGSKA (reference sequence). The CDR3 contains 10 residues. V was cut by 5 bases and J by 2 bases, with 3 bases left in between. CDR3 loop: CSAVQETQYF. DNA of the CDR3: TGCAGTGCTGTACAAGAGACCCAGTACTTC.

This clonotype has only a few counts. V and J are TRBV4-3 and TRBJ2-7; 9 nucleotides align to TRBD1. The V segment lost 0 bases and the J segment 6 bases; nucleotides outside the gene matches: 3. CDR1 is LGHNA and CDR2 is YSLEER in the germline V gene. There are 14 residues in the CDR3. Written as DNA, the CDR3 is TGCGCCAGCAGCCAAGATGGACAGGGGTCCGAGCAGTACTTC. Translation gives CASSQDGQGSEQYF.

The chain uses TRBV3-1 and TRBJ2-4, with 14 nucleotides matching TRBD2. V shed 4 bases and J 6 bases; nucleotides not matched to a gene: 11. This CDR3 has 18 residues. Germline V gives CDR1 LGHDT, CDR2 YNNKEL (reference sequence). The CDR3 loop reads CASSRIPGLAGEGNIQYF. DNA of the CDR3: TGTGCCAGCAGCCGAATTCCGGGACTAGCGGGGGAGGGAAACATTCAGTACTTC.